The 28 T cell receptor beta chains reported below all come from one sample, sequenced in a study of cytomegalovirus exposure and HLA in healthy donors. The primer mix had 60 Vbeta and 13 Jbeta primers. Sequenced by immunoSEQ multiplex PCR; TCRdb stores in-frame clones only, minus some. This table has hundreds of thousands of clones, roughly 89% appearing once. The sample taken for sequencing was PBMCs. These TCRs come from a woman younger than 35 in good health and CMV-seronegative.

The chain employs TRBV5-4 and TRBJ1-2; 10 positions match TRBD1. Germline-derived CDR1 and CDR2 are SGHNT and YYREEE (reference sequence). There are 17 residues in the CDR3. J was trimmed by 4 bases and V by 4 bases; bases with no gene match: 13. CDR3 amino acids: CASSPETGGVSIYGYTF. CDR3 sequence (DNA): TGTGCCAGCAGCCCGGAGACAGGGGGCGTTTCGATCTATGGCTACACCTTC.

This chain connects TRBV18 to TRBJ1-2; TRBD1 agrees at 9 bases. The CDR3 has 15 amino acids. Trimming cost V 0 bases and J 5 bases; bases outside gene matches: 4. In germline, CDR1 is KGHSH, CDR2 LQKENI. In DNA, the CDR3 is TGTGCCAGCTCACCACCGGGACAGGGTGGATATGGCTACACCTTC. Encoded protein: CASSPPGQGGYGYTF. The full variable domain, rest sourced from reference TRBV18 and TRBJ1-2, is NAGVMQNPRHLVRRRGQEARLRCSPMKGHSHVYWYRQLPEEGLKFMVYLQKENIIDESGMPKERFSAEFPKEGPSILRIQQVVRGDSAAYFCASSPPGQGGYGYTFGSGTRLTVV.

The chain joins TRBV7-6 to TRBJ2-4; 16 bases are shared with TRBD2. CDR3 length: 16 residues. The germline V gene has CDR1 SGHVS and CDR2 FNYEAQ. J gave up 8 bases and V 3 bases, and 4 bases lay outside the gene matches. This chain's CDR3 is CASSLGTSGGADIQYF. In DNA form, the CDR3 reads TGTGCCAGCAGCTTGGGGACTAGCGGGGGGGCAGACATTCAGTACTTC. The complete variable domain, with remaining parts taken from reference TRBV7-6 and TRBJ2-4, reads GAGVSQSPRYKVTKRGQDVALRCDPISGHVSLYWYRQALGQGPEFLTYFNYEAQQDKSGLPNDRFSAERPEGSISTLTIQRTEQRDSAMYRCASSLGTSGGADIQYFGAGTRLSVL.

This clone was recorded a few times. Other nucleotide sequences in the sample specify the same CDR3. The gene calls are TRBV5-6 and TRBJ2-3, with 8 bases lining up with TRBD2. The CDR3 consists of 15 residues. Germline CDR1 and CDR2: SGHDT and YYEEEE. The V and J ends lost 3 bases and 1 base, in that order; junction bases with no gene match: 4. CDR3 nucleotides: TGTGCCAGCAGCTCAGGGACTAGTGGCACAGATACGCAGTATTTT. This sequence encodes CASSSGTSGTDTQYF.

The rearrangement uses TRBV5-4 and TRBJ2-2; D remains ambiguous. Germline V CDR1 and CDR2: SGHNT, YYREEE (reference sequence). Trimming left V 5 bases short and J 2 bases short, with 16 bases between. The CDR3 has 16 amino acids. The CDR3 region is CASSVASGYNTGELFF. CDR3 nucleotide sequence: TGTGCCAGCAGTGTAGCTTCGGGTTATAACACCGGGGAGCTGTTTTTT.

The count of this clone is one. This rearrangement joins TRBV19 to TRBJ1-1; 8 bases are shared with TRBD1. The trim removed 10 bases at V and 6 bases at J, leaving 10 bases unmatched. There are 13 residues in the CDR3. CDR1 and CDR2 from the germline V gene are LNHDA and SQIVND (reference sequence). The CDR3 bases are TGTGCCACGAACCAGGGGGCAAACTCTGAAGCTTTCTTT. Translated: CATNQGANSEAFF. Combining the CDR3 with reference TRBV19 and TRBJ1-1 gives the whole variable domain DGGITQSPKYLFRKEGQNVTLSCEQNLNHDAMYWYRQDPGQGLRLIYYSQIVNDFQKGDIAEGYSVSREKKESFPLTVTSAQKNPTAFYLCATNQGANSEAFFGQGTRLTVV.

This chain's CDR3 is CASSEWGGGVYEQYF. The CDR3 DNA follows: TGTGCCAGCAGTGAATGGGGGGGTGGGGTCTACGAGCAGTACTTC. The gene calls are TRBV25-1 and TRBJ2-7, with 7 bases identical to TRBD2. CDR1 is MGHDK, CDR2 SYGVNS, per germline. The CDR3 spans 15 residues. Unmatched junction bases numbered 6, after V lost 1 base and J lost 3 bases.

As to this clone: A junction end diverges from the germline sequence, so it may reflect a read error. This rearrangement joins TRBV7-2 to TRBJ2-5; a weak D match, TRBD2 (6 bases). Per germline, CDR1 SGHTA and CDR2 FQGNSA. The CDR3 loop spans 11 amino acids. CDR3 sequence reads: CASSLSTSPDF. In DNA form, the CDR3 reads TGTGCCAGCAGCTTAAGTACTAGCCCCGACTTC.

This clone was seen just once. One junction end disagrees with the germline gene, perhaps due to a read error. V gene TRBV5-1 combines with J gene TRBJ1-1; possible D gene TRBD1, 6 bases. CDR1 and CDR2 from the germline V gene are SGHRS and YFSETQ. CDR3 size: 16 residues. This CDR3 is CASSLRPQGQNTEASF. The CDR3 coding sequence is TGCGCCAGCAGCTTGCGTCCACAGGGTCAGAACACTGAAGCTTCCTTT.

The chain couples TRBV5-1 to TRBJ2-3; the D gene is possibly TRBD2 (6 bases). The CDR3 extends over 15 amino acids. V lost 0 bases, J lost 10 bases, and 18 bases lay in between. Per germline, CDR1 SGHRS and CDR2 YFSETQ. CDR3 bases: TGCGCCAGCAGCTTGGGGGTCGGGGGAGTTTGGCCGCAGTATTTT. Encoded protein: CASSLGVGGVWPQYF.

A single count supports this clone. The rearrangement uses TRBV9 and TRBJ2-5; the D gene is possibly TRBD2 (5 bases). The CDR3 contains 14 residues. Germline V gene lookup returns CDR1 SGDLS and CDR2 YYNGEE. The ends were cut back, 4 bases at V and 6 bases at J, with 16 bases in the middle. The CDR3 protein is CASSTRLNGKTQYF. The CDR3 DNA is TGTGCCAGCAGCACCCGACTCAACGGGAAGACCCAGTACTTC.

The chain recombines TRBV5-6 with TRBJ2-1; TRBD2 agrees at 7 bases. J gave up 3 bases and V 0 bases, and 6 bases lay outside the gene matches. The CDR3 is 16 residues long. CDR1 and CDR2 (germline): SGHDT, YYEEEE. The CDR3 DNA sequence: TGTGCCAGCAGCTTGGAGGGGCCTAGCGGCTACAATGAGCAGTTCTTC. Its protein product is CASSLEGPSGYNEQFF.

The rearrangement uses TRBV15 and TRBJ2-7, with 10 bases aligning to TRBD1. J was trimmed by 4 bases and V by 1 base; bases with no gene match: 7. Germline V gene data show CDR1 as LNHNV and CDR2 as YYDKDF (reference sequence). The CDR3 contains 16 residues. The chain's CDR3 is CATSRAETGGTYEQYF. The CDR3 nucleotides read TGTGCCACCAGCAGAGCGGAGACAGGGGGCACTTACGAGCAGTACTTC.

The rearrangement joins TRBV12-2 to TRBJ2-2; TRBD2 reflects the table's D call only, with no check against the DNA. TRBV12-2 is marked as a pseudogene. The CDR3 sequence is 17 residues long. In DNA, the CDR3 is TGTGCAAGTCGCTTAAGACCGGGACTAGCGGGACCAAGGGAGCTGTTTTTT. Protein sequence: CASRLRPGLAGPRELFF.

The genes are TRBV18 and TRBJ1-1, with a weak D call TRBD1 (6 bases). CDR1 and CDR2 from the germline V gene are KGHSH and LQKENI. Trimming took 3 bases from V and 0 from J, leaving 14 bases between them. This CDR3 spans 16 amino acids. CDR3 loop: CASSPNPGTMNTEAFF. In DNA form, the CDR3 reads TGTGCCAGCTCACCGAATCCCGGGACAATGAACACTGAAGCTTTCTTT.

V and J are TRBV11-2 and TRBJ2-7; 9 nucleotides agree with TRBD2. J lost 4 bases, V lost 1 base, and 5 bases had no gene match. The CDR3 loop spans 15 amino acids. Germline values: CDR1 SGHAT, CDR2 FQNNGV. This CDR3 is CASSLGSGSLYEQYF. The CDR3 DNA sequence: TGTGCCAGCAGCTTAGGTAGCGGGAGTCTATACGAGCAGTACTTC.

The chain couples TRBV5-1 to TRBJ2-7, with D maybe TRBD2 (6 bases). Germline loops: CDR1 SGHRS, CDR2 YFSETQ. The CDR3 has 17 amino acids. V lost 0 bases to trimming and J lost 6 bases, with 22 bases between them. The CDR3 nucleotides read TGCGCCAGCAGCTTGGCCGTGGGAGGTCTAGGGGAAGTCGAGCAGTACTTC. It codes for CASSLAVGGLGEVEQYF. The variable domain in full, with the rest retrieved from reference TRBV5-1 and TRBJ2-7, is KAGVTQTPRYLIKTRGQQVTLSCSPISGHRSVSWYQQTPGQGLQFLFEYFSETQRNKGNFPGRFSGRQFSNSRSEMNVSTLELGDSALYLCASSLAVGGLGEVEQYFGPGTRLTVT.

The CDR3, as DNA: TGTGCCAGCAGCCGTGACAGAACAGATACGCAGTATTTT. Translation: CASSRDRTDTQYF. The chain combines TRBV6-5 with TRBJ2-3; possibly TRBD1 for D (5 bases). V lost 6 bases and J 3 bases, leaving 10 bases between the germline ends. Germline loops: CDR1 MNHEY, CDR2 SVGAGI. The CDR3 spans 13 residues.

This clone was counted a single time. The V call is TRBV29-1, the J call TRBJ2-1; 7 positions agree with TRBD1. The CDR3 length is 15 residues. Germline-derived CDR1 and CDR2 are SQVTM and ANQGSEA. J gave up 1 base and V 6 bases, and 9 bases lay outside the gene matches. This CDR3 is CSVGFQGVSYNEQFF. The CDR3 bases are TGCAGCGTGGGGTTTCAGGGGGTATCCTACAATGAGCAGTTCTTC.

The chain carries TRBV7-8 and TRBJ2-7; TRBD2 matches at 8 bases. Germline lookup yields CDR1 SGHVS and CDR2 FQNEAQ. The CDR3 covers 16 residues. Trimming took 4 bases from V and 3 from J; bases not matched to a gene: 11. CDR3 nucleotide sequence: TGTGCCAGCAGCTCGCCCCACGGGACTAGGGACTACGAGCAGTACTTC. It codes for CASSSPHGTRDYEQYF.

As to this clone: One end of the junction varies from germline; a read error may be responsible. V gene TRBV4-3 combines with J gene TRBJ1-2, with TRBD1 as a possible D gene (6 bases). The germline CDR1 and CDR2 sequences are LGHNA and YSLEER. The CDR3 covers 16 residues. The CDR3 loop reads CASSQNPGGAGYVYTF. CDR3 nucleotides: TGCGCCAGCAGCCAAAACCCGGGGGGGGCCGGCTATGTCTACACCTTC.

This clone was seen once. In DNA form, the CDR3 reads TGTGCCAGCAGCGTAGTAGCGGGACGCACAGATACGCAGTATTTT. This translates into CASSVVAGRTDTQYF. V and J are TRBV9 and TRBJ2-3; 8 nucleotides line up with TRBD2. Per the germline V gene, CDR1 is SGDLS and CDR2 is YYNGEE. CDR3 size: 15 residues. After removal of 0 bases from V and 1 base from J, the junction contained 1 base not matched to a gene.

The chain recombines TRBV5-8 with TRBJ2-3; 8 bases align to TRBD1. The J segment lost 4 bases and the V segment lost 4 bases, leaving 8 bases of the junction unmatched. Germline V lookup: CDR1 SGHTS, CDR2 YDEGEE. The CDR3 runs 15 residues. In nucleotides, the CDR3 is TGTGCCAGCAGCCTAGGACAGGGTTTGGCAGATACGCAGTATTTT. This sequence encodes CASSLGQGLADTQYF.

The chain combines TRBV7-3 with TRBJ2-1; 8 bases match TRBD2. Germline V gives CDR1 SGHTA, CDR2 FQGTGA. This CDR3 contains 16 residues. The ends lost 5 bases at V and 8 bases at J; junction bases unmatched: 14. The CDR3 coding sequence is TGTGCCAGCAGCCCCGGTTGGAGCGGGAGTTGGGATGAGCAGTTCTTC. Encoded protein: CASSPGWSGSWDEQFF. The full variable domain, rest sourced from reference TRBV7-3 and TRBJ2-1, is GAGVSQTPSNKVTEKGKYVELRCDPISGHTALYWYRQSLGQGPEFLIYFQGTGAADDSGLPNDRFFAVRPEGSVSTLKIQRTERGDSAVYLCASSPGWSGSWDEQFFGPGTRLTVL.

The rearrangement links TRBV9 to TRBJ2-7; perhaps TRBD2 as D (6 bases). V lost 0 bases and J lost 6, with 10 bases in between. The CDR3 consists of 13 residues. The germline V gene encodes CDR1 SGDLS and CDR2 YYNGEE. Here the CDR3 reads CASSVVRGSEQYF. The DNA for the CDR3 is TGTGCCAGCAGCGTAGTACGGGGGAGCGAGCAGTACTTC.

The chain combines TRBV5-1 with TRBJ1-1; 7 bases line up with TRBD1. The CDR3 covers 13 residues. Trimming at V came to 8 bases and at J to 4 bases, leaving 8 bases not matched to a gene. Germline CDR1 SGHRS, CDR2 YFSETQ. The CDR3 loop is CASQQGMGTEAFF. CDR3 nucleotide sequence: TGCGCCAGTCAACAGGGGATGGGCACTGAAGCTTTCTTT. The whole variable domain, remainder taken from reference TRBV5-1 and TRBJ1-1, is KAGVTQTPRYLIKTRGQQVTLSCSPISGHRSVSWYQQTPGQGLQFLFEYFSETQRNKGNFPGRFSGRQFSNSRSEMNVSTLELGDSALYLCASQQGMGTEAFFGQGTRLTVV.

This chain connects TRBV9 to TRBJ1-1; D not resolved. The CDR3 is 14 residues long. Germline CDR1 SGDLS, CDR2 YYNGEE. V was pared by 3 bases and J by 7 bases, with 16 bases between. The CDR3 region is CASSAGGSFDEAFF. DNA of the CDR3: TGTGCCAGCAGCGCCGGCGGGTCCTTTGATGAAGCTTTCTTT.

The chain is built from TRBV30 and TRBJ2-2; 7 bases fit TRBD2. The CDR3 spans 16 residues. Unmatched junction bases numbered 4, after V lost 0 bases and J lost 0 bases. The germline V gene encodes CDR1 GTSNPN and CDR2 SVGIG (reference sequence). CDR3 in amino acids: CAWSVGLAANTGELFF. CDR3 coding DNA: TGTGCCTGGAGTGTCGGGCTAGCGGCGAACACCGGGGAGCTGTTTTTT.